The 18 T cell receptor beta chains presented below share a single source sample, sequenced in a study of blood T cell repertoires in COVID-19. TCRdb keeps only in-frame clones here, not all; method: immunoSEQ multiplex PCR. The sample consists of about 170,000 clones, approximately 91% of them appearing once. Sequences were obtained from peripheral blood. The receptors were sampled from a man in his late teens or twenties with COVID-19, enrolled during active disease.

The V and J genes are TRBV14 and TRBJ2-7; no firm D call. Germline CDR1 SGHDN, CDR2 FVKESK. There are 15 residues in the CDR3. The V gene lost 1 base and the J gene lost 6 bases, with 16 bases spanning the gap. The CDR3 DNA reads TGTGCCAGCAGCCAAGGGTCGGCGGTCTCGGGCGAGCAGTACTTC. Amino acid sequence: CASSQGSAVSGEQYF.

The V gene is TRBV4-3, the J gene TRBJ2-1; D gene ambiguous. The CDR3 loop spans 15 amino acids. Germline V gene lookup returns CDR1 LGHNA and CDR2 YSLEER. With 3 bases removed from V and 2 bases from J, the gap between germline ends came to 11 bases. CDR3 nucleotide sequence: TGCGCCAGCAGCCAGTCGGGTCACCCCTACAATGAGCAGTTCTTC. Protein sequence: CASSQSGHPYNEQFF.

This sequence joins TRBV7-2 and TRBJ2-1; 11 bases fit TRBD2. CDR1 is SGHTA, CDR2 FQGNSA, per germline. With 1 base clipped from V and 4 bases from J, the junction kept 12 bases outside the gene matches. The CDR3 is 19 amino acids. The CDR3 protein is CASSLDPGLAADLYNEQFF. CDR3 nucleotides: TGTGCCAGCAGCTTAGACCCGGGACTAGCGGCAGATCTGTACAATGAGCAGTTCTTC.

The chain couples TRBV15 to TRBJ1-5, with 7 positions matching TRBD1. V was clipped by 0 bases and J by 4 bases; unmatched bases: 6. The germline gives CDR1 LNHNV, CDR2 YYDKDF (reference sequence). The CDR3 extends over 16 amino acids. Written as DNA, the CDR3 is TGTGCCACCAGCAGAGAGGAACAGGGGCTAAATCAGCCCCAGCATTTT. It specifies CATSREEQGLNQPQHF.

The rearrangement joins TRBV12-3 or TRBV12-4 to TRBJ2-7, with a weak D call TRBD1 (5 bases). This CDR3 spans 12 amino acids. Trimming shortened V by 5 bases and J by 5 bases, and 10 bases separated the two germline ends. The CDR3 nucleotides read TGTGCCAGCAGTCCTACCAGGGACGAGCAGTACTTC. It translates to CASSPTRDEQYF.

The chain couples TRBV6-5 to TRBJ2-7; perhaps TRBD1 as D (6 bases). Germline CDR1 MNHEY, CDR2 SVGAGI. With 2 bases removed from V and 0 bases from J, the gap between germline ends came to 11 bases. The CDR3 sequence is 15 residues long. The CDR3 DNA reads TGTGCCAGCAGTTACGCTCCGGACAGCTCCTACGAGCAGTACTTC. Amino acid sequence: CASSYAPDSSYEQYF.

The rearrangement joins TRBV5-6 to TRBJ2-7; TRBD1 aligns across 8 bases. This CDR3 contains 16 residues. The trim removed 0 bases at V and 3 bases at J, leaving 8 bases unmatched. Germline-derived CDR1 and CDR2 are SGHDT and YYEEEE. The CDR3, as DNA: TGTGCCAGCAGCTTGGCTACCGACAGGGGACTCTACGAGCAGTACTTC. This translates into CASSLATDRGLYEQYF.

This clone was detected only once. The V and J genes are TRBV11-2 and TRBJ2-1; no clear D gene. The germline V gene has CDR1 SGHAT and CDR2 FQNNGV. V gave up 0 bases and J gave up 0 bases, with 9 bases separating them. The CDR3 length is 16 residues. The CDR3 DNA sequence: TGTGCCAGCAGCTTAGATGGCGGCCGCTCCTACAATGAGCAGTTCTTC. The encoded protein is CASSLDGGRSYNEQFF.

The J gene is TRBJ1-1, the V gene TRBV20-1; TRBD1 might be the D (5 bases). The CDR3 totals 11 residues. The V end was cut by 6 bases, the J end by 7 bases, with 12 bases between. The germline V gene encodes CDR1 DFQATT and CDR2 SNEGSKA (reference sequence). The CDR3 DNA is TGCAGTGCCACGGACATCGGTGAAGCTTTCTTT. Translation gives CSATDIGEAFF.

The V and J genes are TRBV5-4 and TRBJ2-5; 9 positions match TRBD1. The CDR3 is 13 amino acids. The germline V gene encodes CDR1 SGHNT and CDR2 YYREEE (reference sequence). V gave up 10 bases and J gave up 7 bases; unmatched junction bases: 11. CDR3: CAWKSVDRGTQYF. In DNA, the CDR3 is TGTGCCTGGAAAAGTGTGGACAGGGGGACCCAGTACTTC.

The chain links TRBV5-1 to TRBJ2-1; 11 bases are a match to TRBD2. V shed 4 bases and J 4 bases; nucleotides not matched to a gene: 7. The length of the CDR3 is 16 residues. In germline, CDR1 is SGHRS, CDR2 YFSETQ. The CDR3 DNA reads TGCGCCAGCAGCCACGGGACTAGCGGTTTATACAATGAGCAGTTCTTC. This gives the protein CASSHGTSGLYNEQFF.

The V and J genes are TRBV5-1 and TRBJ2-7, with TRBD2 as a possible D gene (5 bases). CDR1 and CDR2 from the germline V gene are SGHRS and YFSETQ. The CDR3 consists of 11 residues. V gave up 3 bases and J gave up 12 bases, with 13 bases separating them. The CDR3 is CASSSPRGWYF. DNA of the CDR3: TGCGCCAGCAGCTCCCCGAGAGGGTGGTACTTC.

This chain uses TRBV11-2 with TRBJ2-7; maybe TRBD2 (5 bases). CDR3 length: 13 amino acids. Germline lookup yields CDR1 SGHAT and CDR2 FQNNGV. Deletions cut 1 base from V and 2 bases from J, with 6 bases between. DNA of the CDR3: TGTGCCAGCAGCTTAGGCGGGCCCTACGAGCAGTACTTC. It translates to CASSLGGPYEQYF.

This chain joins TRBV10-3 and TRBJ2-3, with 8 bases lining up with TRBD1. This CDR3 spans 13 amino acids. The germline gives CDR1 ENHRY, CDR2 SYGVKD. The junction had 7 bases not matched to a gene; V was cut back by 10 bases and J by 4 bases. Here the CDR3 DNA reads TGTGCCAGCGGACAGGGCGGGGCAGATACGCAGTATTTT. This translates into CASGQGGADTQYF.

The chain couples TRBV13 to TRBJ1-1; D is ambiguous. The germline gives CDR1 PRHDT, CDR2 FYEKMQ (reference sequence). Trimming left V 5 bases short and J 2 bases short, with 6 bases between. The CDR3 runs to 12 residues. CDR3 coding DNA: TGTGCCAGCAGCACTCTCAACACTGAAGCTTTCTTT. As protein: CASSTLNTEAFF.

The chain carries TRBV3-1 (or the pseudogene TRBV3-2) and TRBJ2-1, with 11 bases fitting TRBD2. Germline values: CDR1 LGHDT, CDR2 YNNKEL (reference sequence). With 3 bases clipped from V and 5 bases from J, the junction kept 6 bases outside the gene matches. The CDR3 has 16 residues. CDR3 coding DNA: TGTGCCAGCAGCCATTTGACTAGCGGGATTAACAATGAGCAGTTCTTC. Protein product: CASSHLTSGINNEQFF.

V is TRBV2 and J is TRBJ2-7; tentatively, D is TRBD1 (6 bases). CDR1 and CDR2 from the germline V gene are SNHLY and FYNNEI. V lost 6 bases and J lost 2, with 17 bases in between. The CDR3 covers 15 residues. The CDR3 reads CASSLGQLEPYEQYF. CDR3 in DNA: TGTGCCAGCAGCCTTGGACAGTTAGAACCCTACGAGCAGTACTTC.

This chain uses TRBV19 with TRBJ2-2; D call uncertain. Trimming shortened V by 5 bases and J by 3 bases, and 7 bases separated the two germline ends. Germline CDR1 and CDR2: LNHDA and SQIVND (reference sequence). The CDR3 has 13 residues. Here the CDR3 DNA reads TGTGCCAGTAGTGTGGCCCACACCGGGGAGCTGTTTTTT. Protein product: CASSVAHTGELFF.